Each of the 19 T cell receptor beta chains below was sequenced from the same sample in a study of T cell repertoires in cytomegalovirus infection. Antigen specificity for these receptors is unknown. A single record per CDR3 protein comes from TCRdb applying MiXCR to the reads. The data contain about 270,000 distinct CDR3 sequences, approximately 22% of them singletons. The sequenced sample was cultured PBMCs, obtained from culture after CMV antigen stimulation. The receptors were sampled from a human donor in good health (CMV status not recorded). Some clones in this sample may be carry-over from other donors' samples.

This clonotype was seen repeatedly, ten times or more. The chain joins TRBV7-2 to TRBJ1-3, with a weak D call TRBD1 (6 bases). The CDR3 extends over 17 amino acids. CDR1 and CDR2 from the germline V gene are SGHTA and FQGNSA. V was cut by 2 bases and J by 0 bases, with 14 bases left in between. The CDR3 sequence is CASSLSRTVTSGNTIYF. CDR3 DNA: TGTGCCAGCAGCTTATCGAGGACAGTAACCTCTGGAAACACCATATATTTT.

This clonotype appeared a few times. The chain has TRBV7-9 and TRBJ1-5; TRBD1 might be the D (5 bases). Germline V gene lookup returns CDR1 SEHNR and CDR2 FQNEAQ (reference sequence). V was pared by 1 base and J by 6 bases, with 13 bases between. The CDR3 runs to 15 residues. The CDR3 here is CASSLDGQGRQPQHF. CDR3 DNA: TGTGCCAGCAGCTTAGACGGGCAGGGACGTCAGCCCCAGCATTTT.

This rearrangement joins TRBV28 to TRBJ2-7; no reliable D call. The CDR3 contains 14 residues. The ends were cut back, 5 bases at V and 3 bases at J, with 14 bases in the middle. Germline assignment: CDR1 MDHEN and CDR2 SYDVKM. In DNA, the CDR3 is TGTGCCAGCAGTCCCGAAAGACCCCTCTACGAGCAGTACTTC. Translation: CASSPERPLYEQYF.

The table lists this clonotype with a few counts. The chain has TRBV12-3 or TRBV12-4 and TRBJ1-4; D remains unclear. V was shortened by 6 bases and J by 8 bases, with 16 bases between the two germline ends. The CDR3 extends over 14 amino acids. The CDR3: CASRPGQTNEKLFF. CDR3 bases: TGTGCCAGCAGACCGGGCCAGACAAACGAAAAACTGTTTTTT.

This clonotype was detected a few times. V usage is TRBV19 and J usage is TRBJ2-5, with D perhaps matching TRBD2 (6 bases). CDR3 length: 15 amino acids. V was cut by 2 bases and J by 0 bases, with 10 bases left in between. Per germline, CDR1 LNHDA and CDR2 SQIVND (reference sequence). For the CDR3, the DNA is TGTGCCAGTAGTATACTGACGGGGGACCAAGAGACCCAGTACTTC. Its translation: CASSILTGDQETQYF.

This clonotype was observed a few times. The rearrangement joins TRBV20-1 to TRBJ2-1; D might be TRBD2 (6 bases). The ends were cut back, 0 bases at V and 1 base at J, with 10 bases in the middle. CDR1 is DFQATT, CDR2 SNEGSKA, per germline (reference sequence). This CDR3 has 15 residues. CDR3 DNA sequence: TGCAGTGCTAGAGAGAGCGGGTTATCCTACAATGAGCAGTTCTTC. Translating it yields CSARESGLSYNEQFF.

This chain joins TRBV28 and TRBJ1-2; D remains unclear. Germline V lookup: CDR1 MDHEN, CDR2 SYDVKM. The germline V and J ends were trimmed by 5 bases and 0 bases, with 13 bases remaining between them. CDR3 length: 15 residues. CDR3 DNA: TGTGCCAGCAGTCGCCGGGCCCTAGCTAACTATGGCTACACCTTC. It yields the protein CASSRRALANYGYTF.

V usage is TRBV7-2 and J usage is TRBJ2-1, with TRBD1 identical over 7 bases. V was pared by 4 bases and J by 9 bases, with 9 bases of the junction left unmatched. CDR1 is SGHTA, CDR2 FQGNSA, per germline. This CDR3 comprises 14 residues. DNA of the CDR3: TGTGCCAGCAGCTCTCTTCAGGGGGAAGGTGAGCAGTTCTTC. This sequence encodes CASSSLQGEGEQFF.

The genes are TRBV6-6 and TRBJ2-7; TRBD2 matches 9 bases. The CDR3 covers 16 residues. The germline CDR1 and CDR2 sequences are MNHNY and SVGAGI (reference sequence). V was pared by 3 bases and J by 5 bases, with 11 bases of the junction left unmatched. The CDR3 region is CASSYEGLAGIHEQYF. The CDR3 region has the DNA TGTGCCAGCAGTTATGAGGGGCTAGCGGGGATCCACGAGCAGTACTTC.

The rearrangement links TRBV7-2 to TRBJ2-7, with 14 nucleotides matching TRBD2. The CDR3 is 15 residues long. Germline assignment: CDR1 SGHTA and CDR2 FQGNSA. Unmatched junction bases numbered 5, after V lost 3 bases and J lost 7 bases. CDR3 region: CASSLGLAGVREQYV. The CDR3 nucleotides read TGTGCCAGCAGCTTGGGACTAGCGGGAGTACGGGAGCAGTACGTC.

The sample holds many counts of this clonotype. This chain uses TRBV7-2 with TRBJ2-2; TRBD2 aligns across 7 bases. The CDR3 spans 18 residues. Germline V gene data show CDR1 as SGHTA and CDR2 as FQGNSA. V was clipped by 1 base and J by 0 bases; unmatched bases: 8. The CDR3 region has the DNA TGTGCCAGCAGCTTAGGAGGGCCTAGCGGAACGAACACCGGGGAGCTGTTTTTT. Encoded protein: CASSLGGPSGTNTGELFF.

This clonotype came up many times. This chain connects TRBV7-2 to TRBJ2-3; D remains unclear. V was clipped by 4 bases and J by 2 bases, with 7 bases between them. The length of the CDR3 is 13 residues. Germline V gene lookup returns CDR1 SGHTA and CDR2 FQGNSA. This CDR3 reads CASSSVNTDTQYF. The CDR3 DNA reads as TGTGCCAGCAGCTCAGTTAACACAGATACGCAGTATTTT.

This chain connects TRBV9 to TRBJ2-1; 8 nucleotides align to TRBD2. The germline V gene encodes CDR1 SGDLS and CDR2 YYNGEE. J gave up 4 bases and V 0 bases, and 6 bases lay outside the gene matches. This CDR3 region has 16 residues. The chain's CDR3 is CASSVGLAGIYNEQFF. Written as DNA, the CDR3 is TGTGCCAGCAGCGTAGGGCTAGCGGGTATTTACAATGAGCAGTTCTTC. Together with reference TRBV9 and TRBJ2-1, the CDR3 gives the full variable domain: DSGVTQTPKHLITATGQRVTLRCSPRSGDLSVYWYQQSLDQGLQFLIQYYNGEERAKGNILERFSAQQFPDLHSELNLSSLELGDSALYFCASSVGLAGIYNEQFFGPGTRLTVL.

This clonotype has more than one count but fewer than ten. The J gene is TRBJ2-3, the V gene TRBV20-1; D ambiguous. Germline V CDR1 and CDR2: DFQATT, SNEGSKA (reference sequence). The CDR3 extends over 14 amino acids. The ends were cut back, 6 bases at V and 3 bases at J, with 16 bases in the middle. The CDR3 protein is CSAPSAGGTDTQYF. The CDR3 DNA is TGCAGTGCGCCCTCGGCCGGCGGAACAGATACGCAGTATTTT.

This clonotype came up many times. This chain connects TRBV12-3 or TRBV12-4 to TRBJ2-5, with 7 bases fitting TRBD2. V shed 3 bases and J 3 bases; nucleotides not matched to a gene: 1. There are 13 residues in the CDR3. The DNA of the CDR3 is TGTGCCAGCAGTTTCCTAGCGGAAGAGACCCAGTACTTC. It yields the protein CASSFLAEETQYF.

The chain links TRBV7-6 to TRBJ1-1; 8 nucleotides line up with TRBD1. CDR3 length: 15 amino acids. Trimming removed 5 bases from V and 0 bases from J; junction bases left unmatched: 5. Germline CDR1 reads SGHVS; CDR2 reads FNYEAQ. As DNA, the CDR3 is TGTGCCAGCAGCAATCGACAGGGGCTGAACACTGAAGCTTTCTTT. Its translation is CASSNRQGLNTEAFF.

This clonotype was observed at least ten times. The chain recombines TRBV7-9 with TRBJ1-1; 9 bases map to TRBD1. The junction had 5 bases not matched to a gene; V was cut back by 6 bases and J by 3 bases. The CDR3 spans 14 residues. Germline V gives CDR1 SEHNR, CDR2 FQNEAQ (reference sequence). CDR3 bases: TGTGCCAGCAGGCCTCGACAGGGGGACACTGAAGCTTTCTTT. Amino acids: CASRPRQGDTEAFF.

A few counts support this clonotype. This sequence joins TRBV28 and TRBJ2-5; 7 nucleotides match TRBD2. This CDR3 has 15 residues. Germline V gene sequence: CDR1 MDHEN, CDR2 SYDVKM. With 3 bases clipped from V and 3 bases from J, the junction kept 7 bases outside the gene matches. As DNA, the CDR3 is TGTGCCAGCAGTTTGGGCGCACTAGCGAAAGAGACCCAGTACTTC. Translating it yields CASSLGALAKETQYF.

As regards this clonotype: At one of its ends the junction is not consistent with the germline gene, which may arise from a read error. This sequence joins TRBV15 and TRBJ2-5; no firm D call. Looked up from germline, CDR1 is LNHNV and CDR2 is YYDKDF (reference sequence). This CDR3 spans 13 amino acids. CDR3 region: CATSRDAVETRYF. In nucleotides, the CDR3 is TGTGCCACCAGCAGAGACGCTGTGGAGACCCGGTACTTC.